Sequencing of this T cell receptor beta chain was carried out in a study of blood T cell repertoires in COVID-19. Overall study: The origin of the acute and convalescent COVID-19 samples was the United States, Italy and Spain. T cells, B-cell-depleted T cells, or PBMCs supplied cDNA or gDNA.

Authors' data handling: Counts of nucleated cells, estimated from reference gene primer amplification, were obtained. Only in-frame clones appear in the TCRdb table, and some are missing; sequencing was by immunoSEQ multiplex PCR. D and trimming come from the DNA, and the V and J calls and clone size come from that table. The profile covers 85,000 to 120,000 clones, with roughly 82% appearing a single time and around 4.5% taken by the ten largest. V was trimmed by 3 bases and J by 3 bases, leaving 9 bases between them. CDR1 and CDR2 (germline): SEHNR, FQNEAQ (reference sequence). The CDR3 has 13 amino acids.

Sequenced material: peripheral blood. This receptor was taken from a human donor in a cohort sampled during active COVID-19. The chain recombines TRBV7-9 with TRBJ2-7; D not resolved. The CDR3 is CASSFDGFYEQYF. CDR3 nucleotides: TGTGCCAGCAGCTTTGACGGGTTCTACGAGCAGTACTTC.